Listed below are T cell receptor beta chains from one sample, sequenced in a study of blood T cell repertoires in COVID-19. TCRdb's copy holds only in-frame clones and misses some; the assay was immunoSEQ multiplex PCR. The sample contains 150,000 to 200,000 clones, about 86% of which appear only once. The material sequenced was PBMCs or T cells enriched from blood (not recorded which). The origin of the receptors is a woman in her 40s in a cohort exposed to, infected with or recovered from COVID-19 (not recorded which). CDR3s include the opening cysteine and the closing phenylalanine or tryptophan. D genes are given only for firm matches. Clone sizes are given selectively: once, few, many, or a class where the clone is expanded.

CDR3: CASRRGLAGAGVADTQYF; DNA: TGCGCCAGCCGCAGAGGGCTAGCGGGAGCTGGGGTAGCAGATACGCAGTATTTT; D: TRBD2; J: TRBJ2-3; V: TRBV10-2; size: NA
CDR3: CASRQTRDRGDEQYF; DNA: TGTGCCAGCAGACAAACCCGGGACAGGGGTGACGAGCAGTACTTC; D: TRBD1; J: TRBJ2-7; V: TRBV11-2; size: NA
CDR3: CASSFGISGNTIYF; DNA: TGTGCCAGCAGCTTCGGGATCTCTGGAAACACCATATATTTT; D: NA; J: TRBJ1-3; V: TRBV5-6; size: NA
CDR3: CASSVGGQGFPYEQYF; DNA: TGTGCCAGCAGCGTAGGGGGACAGGGGTTTCCCTACGAGCAGTACTTC; D: TRBD1; J: TRBJ2-7; V: TRBV7-9; size: NA
CDR3: CASCWGQGVNTEAFF; DNA: TGTGCCAGTTGCTGGGGGCAGGGGGTGAACACTGAAGCTTTCTTT; D: TRBD1; J: TRBJ1-1; V: TRBV19; size: NA
CDR3: CASSHRPGLAGYTDTQYF; DNA: TGTGCCAGCAGTCACAGGCCGGGACTAGCGGGGTACACAGATACGCAGTATTTT; D: TRBD2; J: TRBJ2-3; V: TRBV27; size: NA
CDR3: CASSYGVGVNEKLFF; DNA: TGTGCCAGCAGTTACGGAGTTGGAGTTAATGAAAAACTGTTTTTT; D: NA; J: TRBJ1-4; V: TRBV6-5; size: NA
CDR3: CATSRGGTATEQFF; DNA: TGTGCCACCAGCAGAGGAGGGACTGCCACAGAGCAGTTCTTC; D: NA; J: TRBJ2-1; V: TRBV15; size: NA
CDR3: CASGRSQAINEQFF; DNA: TGTGCCAGCGGGAGATCTCAGGCCATCAATGAGCAGTTCTTC; D: NA; J: TRBJ2-1; V: TRBV27; size: once
CDR3: CASVRDRPSGNTIYF; DNA: TGTGCCAGCGTACGGGACAGGCCCTCTGGAAACACCATATATTTT; D: TRBD1; J: TRBJ1-3; V: TRBV27; size: NA
CDR3: CASSYVAGGYNEQFF; DNA: TGTGCCAGCAGCTACGTAGCGGGAGGGTACAATGAGCAGTTCTTC; D: TRBD2; J: TRBJ2-1; V: TRBV3-1/TRBV3-2; size: NA
CDR3: CASSPRRREETQYF; DNA: TGTGCCAGCAGTCCACGTCGGCGGGAAGAGACCCAGTACTTC; D: NA; J: TRBJ2-5; V: TRBV6-5; size: NA
CDR3: CASSQTGRGVNEQFF; DNA: TGCGCCAGCAGCCAAACAGGGAGGGGCGTCAATGAGCAGTTCTTC; D: NA; J: TRBJ2-1; V: TRBV4-1; size: NA
CDR3: CASSSATGNYGYTF; DNA: TGTGCCAGCAGTTCCGCTACAGGGAACTATGGCTACACCTTC; D: NA; J: TRBJ1-2; V: TRBV6-6; size: NA
CDR3: CSASNRERETQYF; DNA: TGCAGCGCCTCAAACAGGGAAAGAGAGACCCAGTACTTC; D: NA; J: TRBJ2-5; V: TRBV29-1; size: NA
CDR3: CASSITPSLAGGRSGELFF; DNA: TGTGCCAGTAGTATAACCCCCTCTCTAGCGGGGGGGCGGTCCGGGGAGCTGTTTTTT; D: TRBD2; J: TRBJ2-2; V: TRBV19; size: once
CDR3: CAISEKDRGNTIYF; DNA: TGTGCCATCAGTGAAAAGGACAGGGGAAACACCATATATTTT; D: TRBD1; J: TRBJ1-3; V: TRBV10-3; size: NA
CDR3: CASSLTTWGGKKKLFF; DNA: TGTGCCAGCAGTTTAACTACGTGGGGCGGGAAAAAAAAACTGTTTTTT; D: NA; J: TRBJ1-4; V: TRBV27; size: NA
CDR3: CASSLLVNTEAFF; DNA: TGTGCCAGCAGCTTGTTAGTGAACACTGAAGCTTTCTTT; D: NA; J: TRBJ1-1; V: TRBV11-2; size: NA
CDR3: CASSDFRDTLTTNEKLFF; DNA: TGCGCCAGCAGTGACTTCCGGGACACTTTAACAACTAATGAAAAACTGTTTTTT; D: NA; J: TRBJ1-4; V: TRBV10-1; size: once
CDR3: CASRRAGDNEQFF; DNA: TGTGCCAGTAGACGAGCGGGAGACAATGAGCAGTTCTTC; D: TRBD2; J: TRBJ2-1; V: TRBV19; size: once
CDR3: CASSPTGAMGYTF; DNA: TGTGCCAGCAGCCCGACAGGTGCTATGGGCTACACCTTC; D: NA; J: TRBJ1-2; V: TRBV7-9; size: NA
CDR3: CASSFGPPGPYEQYF; DNA: TGTGCCAGCAGCTTCGGTCCCCCCGGTCCCTACGAGCAGTACTTC; D: NA; J: TRBJ2-7; V: TRBV13; size: few
CDR3: CASSIDSRNTEAFF; DNA: TGTGCCAGTAGTATAGATTCGCGAAACACTGAAGCTTTCTTT; D: NA; J: TRBJ1-1; V: TRBV19; size: NA
CDR3: CASSVGTRGTEKLFF; DNA: TGTGCCAGCAGCGTCGGGACACGAGGCACCGAAAAACTGTTTTTT; D: NA; J: TRBJ1-4; V: TRBV9; size: NA